Detailed here is one T cell receptor beta chain. The antigen is unknown. The V gene's germline CDR1 is SGHKS and CDR2 YYEKEE (reference sequence). This CDR3 has 14 amino acids. The ends were cut back, 4 bases at V and 6 bases at J, with 16 bases in the middle. Genomic DNA constituted the template upon which TCR beta VDJ and CDR3 profiling was performed. TCRdb itself ran the reads through MiXCR, one entry per CDR3 protein. The sample shows about 68,000 distinct CDR3 sequences, almost 55% of them seen only once. This specimen comes from a study of CD8+CD57+ T cells in acquired aplastic anemia. The overall study: DNA from sorted CD4+ and CD8+ cells averaged around 3.5 ug. About 10 million reads, on average, were obtained for CD4+ cells from healthy donors. General study results and limits: Patients shared approximately 30 CD8+ CDR3 sequences with controls. Between the patient and control groups, CD8+ Simpson's diversity did not differ significantly.

Sequencing used sorted CD4+, CD8+, or CD8+CD57+ T cells (not recorded which) from PBMCs. The sequence derives from a human donor in good health, serving as a control. V is TRBV5-5 and J is TRBJ1-2, with D possibly TRBD1 on 6 matching bases. The CDR3, as DNA: TGTGCCAGCAGCGGTATGAGACAGGCACATGGCTACACCTTC. Its protein is CASSGMRQAHGYTF.